Listed below are T cell receptor beta chains from one sample, sequenced in a study of PD-1 blockade in classical Hodgkin lymphoma. Measured with immunoSEQ multiplex PCR; TCRdb has only the in-frame clones, and not every one. The table includes about 6,400 clones, approximately 86% detected once. The specimen was CD4+ T cells from blood, collected before the fourth cycle of nivolumab. The receptors shown here come from a human donor with classical Hodgkin lymphoma. The CDR3 runs from the conserved cysteine through the conserved F or W. A D gene is named only where the DNA matches it firmly. Clone sizes are given selectively: once, few, many, or a class where the clone is expanded.

J gene | clone size | V gene | D gene | CDR3 protein | CDR3 DNA
TRBJ1-2 | NA | TRBV6-1 | TRBD1 | CASSGDRISYGYTF | TGTGCCAGCAGTGGGGACAGGATCTCCTATGGCTACACCTTC
TRBJ2-7 | NA | TRBV19 | NA | CASSMPPPYEQYF | TGTGCCAGTAGTATGCCACCACCCTACGAGCAGTACTTC
TRBJ1-5 | NA | TRBV12-5 | NA | CASGLSGQPQHF | TGTGCTAGTGGTTTGAGCGGACAGCCCCAGCATTTT
TRBJ2-7 | NA | TRBV11-2 | TRBD2 | CASSLLAGPYEQYF | TGTGCCAGCAGCTTACTAGCGGGCCCCTACGAGCAGTACTTC
TRBJ1-1 | NA | TRBV11-2 | NA | CASSARTEAFF | TGTGCCAGCAGCGCGAGGACTGAAGCTTTCTTT
TRBJ1-5 | once | TRBV4-2 | NA | CASSQSTGIYSNQPQHF | TGTGCCAGCAGCCAATCTACAGGGATCTATAGCAATCAGCCCCAGCATTTT
TRBJ2-5 | NA | TRBV18 | NA | CASSFGGQTFQETQYF | TGTGCCAGCTCATTTGGCGGACAGACGTTCCAAGAGACCCAGTACTTC
TRBJ2-7 | NA | TRBV18 | TRBD2 | CASSPPVELAHSYEQYF | TGTGCCAGCTCACCACCGGTGGAACTAGCGCACTCCTACGAGCAGTACTTC
TRBJ2-1 | NA | TRBV29-1 | TRBD2 | CSVQRLALSSYNEQFF | TGCAGCGTTCAACGACTAGCGTTAAGCTCCTACAATGAGCAGTTCTTC
TRBJ1-5 | NA | TRBV20-1 | NA | CSANQPQHF | TGCAGTGCTAATCAGCCCCAGCATTTT
TRBJ1-1 | NA | TRBV6-6 | NA | CASSDPALNTEAFF | TGTGCCAGCAGTGATCCGGCCCTGAACACTGAAGCTTTCTTT
TRBJ2-3 | NA | TRBV6-5 | NA | CASSTAYTDTQYF | TGTGCCAGCAGCACGGCCTACACAGATACGCAGTATTTT
TRBJ2-7 | NA | TRBV5-1 | TRBD1 | CASSLRQGVYEQYF | TGCGCCAGCAGCTTAAGACAGGGGGTCTACGAGCAGTACTTC
TRBJ2-5 | NA | TRBV11-2 | TRBD2 | CASSLNAGGQETQYF | TGTGCCAGCAGCTTAAACGCGGGGGGACAAGAGACCCAGTACTTC
TRBJ1-2 | once | TRBV6-6 | NA | CASSYSGESGYTF | TGTGCCAGCAGTTACTCGGGCGAGAGTGGCTACACCTTC
TRBJ1-6 | NA | TRBV5-1 | NA | CASSLTVGPYNSPLHF | TGCGCCAGCAGCTTGACGGTGGGGCCCTATAATTCACCCCTCCACTTT
TRBJ2-3 | NA | TRBV4-2 | NA | CASSQDQRALAASTDTQYF | TGTGCCAGCAGCCAAGATCAAAGGGCATTAGCGGCTAGCACAGATACGCAGTATTTT
TRBJ2-6 | NA | TRBV19 | NA | CASSIEMVSGANVLTF | TGTGCCAGTAGTATTGAGATGGTCTCTGGGGCCAACGTCCTGACTTTC
TRBJ1-1 | NA | TRBV6-5 | NA | CVIRNELNTEAFF | TGTGTAATTAGAAATGAATTGAACACTGAAGCTTTCTTT
TRBJ1-6 | NA | TRBV19 | NA | CASSIVAAVGRNSPLHF | TGTGCCAGTAGTATAGTTGCCGCGGTAGGGAGAAATTCACCCCTCCACTTT
TRBJ1-2 | NA | TRBV25-1 | TRBD1 | CASSRQGEFGYTF | TGTGCCAGCTCGCGACAGGGAGAATTTGGCTACACCTTC
TRBJ1-1 | NA | TRBV6-1 | NA | CATQEVNTEAFF | TGTGCCACCCAGGAGGTGAACACTGAAGCTTTCTTT
TRBJ2-7 | once | TRBV6-4 | NA | CASSNSYEQYF | TGTGCCAGCAGTAACTCCTACGAGCAGTACTTC
TRBJ2-3 | NA | TRBV4-1 | TRBD2 | CASSQDGAGVDTQYF | TGCGCCAGCAGCCAAGACGGGGCGGGAGTTGATACGCAGTATTTT
TRBJ2-1 | NA | TRBV5-5 | TRBD2 | CASSTTGLGSYNEQFF | TGTGCCAGCAGTACGACGGGACTAGGGTCCTACAATGAGCAGTTCTTC
TRBJ1-2 | NA | TRBV19 | TRBD1 | CASSLGTGDYGYTF | TGTGCCAGTTCTCTAGGGACAGGGGACTATGGCTACACCTTC
TRBJ2-1 | NA | TRBV5-1 | NA | CASKEGRNEQFF | TGCGCCAGCAAAGAAGGTCGGAATGAGCAGTTCTTC
TRBJ1-2 | NA | TRBV6-1 | NA | CASSEPPIRQLLYGYTF | TGTGCCAGCAGTGAACCCCCCATCAGACAGCTTCTCTATGGCTACACCTTC
TRBJ2-5 | NA | TRBV6-6 | TRBD2 | CASSPSGRRETQYF | TGTGCCAGCAGCCCAAGCGGGAGGCGGGAGACCCAGTACTTC
TRBJ2-2 | NA | TRBV5-1 | TRBD2 | CASSRKLAGYTGELFF | TGCGCCAGCAGCCGCAAACTAGCGGGATACACCGGGGAGCTGTTTTTT
TRBJ1-5 | NA | TRBV28 | TRBD1 | CASSFIRGRFQPQHF | TGTGCCAGCAGTTTTATAAGGGGGCGCTTCCAGCCCCAGCATTTT
TRBJ2-3 | NA | TRBV11-2 | TRBD2 | CASSFRSGGKGDTQYF | TGTGCCAGCAGCTTTCGTAGCGGGGGGAAGGGGGATACGCAGTATTTT
TRBJ2-3 | NA | TRBV6-6 | TRBD2 | CASSSRTSGGAGTQYF | TGTGCCAGCAGTTCCCGGACTAGCGGGGGGGCCGGTACGCAGTATTTT
TRBJ1-1 | NA | TRBV2 | NA | CASSEYQTAPMNTEAFF | TGTGCCAGCAGTGAATACCAAACAGCCCCCATGAACACTGAAGCTTTCTTT
TRBJ1-3 | NA | TRBV6-1 | NA | CASSPYRVTGNTIYF | TGTGCCAGCAGCCCCTACAGGGTGACTGGAAACACCATATATTTT
TRBJ1-4 | NA | TRBV5-1 | TRBD1 | CASSLALQGSEKLFF | TGCGCCAGCAGCTTGGCATTACAGGGGTCTGAAAAACTGTTTTTT
TRBJ2-5 | NA | TRBV4-1 | TRBD2 | CASSQHGTSLETQYF | TGCGCCAGCAGCCAACATGGGACTAGCCTGGAGACCCAGTACTTC
TRBJ1-3 | once | TRBV5-1 | NA | CASSLDYSLGNTIYF | TGCGCCAGCAGCTTGGATTACAGCCTTGGAAACACCATATATTTT
TRBJ1-1 | NA | TRBV25-1 | NA | CASSVMDKLNTEAFF | TGTGCCAGCAGTGTGATGGACAAGCTGAACACTGAAGCTTTCTTT
TRBJ2-2 | NA | TRBV2 | TRBD1 | CASSNDQGAAGELFF | TGTGCCAGCAGTAACGATCAGGGGGCGGCCGGGGAGCTGTTTTTT
TRBJ1-2 | NA | TRBV27 | NA | CASSSHSRGYTF | TGTGCCAGCAGTTCCCATTCAAGAGGCTACACCTTC
TRBJ2-1 | NA | TRBV5-1 | TRBD2 | CASRAGASGSLVDNEQFF | TGCGCCAGCAGAGCTGGGGCTAGCGGGAGTTTGGTGGACAATGAGCAGTTCTTC
TRBJ1-6 | NA | TRBV6-1 | NA | CASSERSGVGSPLHF | TGTGCCAGCAGTGAAAGGTCAGGTGTTGGGTCACCCCTCCACTTT
TRBJ2-3 | NA | TRBV18 | TRBD2 | CASSPPGRDAQTDTQYF | TGTGCCAGCTCACCACCGGGGAGGGACGCCCAAACAGATACGCAGTATTTT
TRBJ2-2 | NA | TRBV27 | TRBD2 | CASTRGGAGTGELFF | TGTGCCAGCACTCGGGGGGGCGCGGGGACCGGGGAGCTGTTTTTT
TRBJ2-7 | NA | TRBV5-1 | TRBD2 | CASSQGGGYYEQYF | TGCGCCAGCAGCCAGGGCGGGGGTTACTACGAGCAGTACTTC
TRBJ2-7 | NA | TRBV5-1 | TRBD2 | CASSLAGTSGPSSYEQYF | TGCGCCAGCAGCTTGGCCGGGACTAGCGGACCGTCATCCTACGAGCAGTACTTC
TRBJ1-6 | NA | TRBV21-1 | NA | CASSQVGGSPLHF | TGTGCCAGCAGCCAAGTAGGGGGTTCACCCCTCCACTTT
TRBJ2-2 | NA | TRBV6-5 | NA | CASPSPDGELFF | TGTGCCAGCCCCTCCCCGGACGGGGAGCTGTTTTTT
TRBJ2-6 | NA | TRBV4-1 | NA | CASSQVIRGTSSGANVLTF | TGCGCCAGCAGCCAAGTGATTAGAGGTACGAGCTCTGGGGCCAACGTCCTGACTTTC
TRBJ2-3 | NA | TRBV27 | NA | CASSSGAHSLSDTQYF | TGTGCCAGCAGTTCCGGCGCCCACAGTTTATCAGATACGCAGTATTTT
TRBJ2-7 | NA | TRBV11-1 | TRBD2 | CASSPGGPSYEQYF | TGTGCCAGCAGTCCGGGAGGCCCCAGCTACGAGCAGTACTTC
TRBJ1-4 | once | TRBV19 | NA | CASSTVRDGSNEKLFF | TGTGCCAGTAGTACGGTCCGGGACGGTTCTAATGAAAAACTGTTTTTT
TRBJ1-2 | once | TRBV29-1 | NA | CSVAAPGPNYGYTF | TGCAGCGTTGCGGCCCCTGGGCCTAACTATGGCTACACCTTC
TRBJ1-6 | NA | TRBV19 | TRBD1 | CASSIKGVPGQGSGNSPLHF | TGTGCCAGTAGTATAAAGGGGGTACCGGGACAGGGTTCCGGTAATTCACCCCTCCACTTT
TRBJ2-7 | NA | TRBV12-5 | TRBD1 | CASGLPGQGKYEQYF | TGTGCTAGTGGTTTGCCCGGACAGGGTAAATACGAGCAGTACTTC
TRBJ2-3 | NA | TRBV13 | TRBD2 | CASSWPGLAGGGTDTQYF | TGTGCCAGCAGCTGGCCGGGACTAGCGGGGGGAGGCACAGATACGCAGTATTTT
TRBJ2-7 | NA | TRBV19 | TRBD1 | CASSKEDRDHEQYF | TGTGCCAGTAGTAAGGAGGACAGGGACCACGAGCAGTACTTC
TRBJ2-1 | NA | TRBV7-9 | NA | CASSLNGGDEQFF | TGTGCCAGCAGCTTAAATGGGGGCGATGAGCAGTTCTTC
TRBJ2-7 | NA | TRBV5-1 | NA | CASSLGWRGNSSYEQYF | TGCGCCAGCAGCTTGGGGTGGAGAGGGAACTCGTCCTACGAGCAGTACTTC